This TCR beta chain is drawn from a study of blood T cell repertoires in COVID-19. Study in general: Sources were T cells, B-cell-depleted T cells, or PBMCs; the material itself was cDNA or gDNA.

This CDR3 has 14 amino acids. Germline CDR1 MNHEY, CDR2 SMNVEV (reference sequence). With 7 bases removed from V and 4 bases from J, the gap between germline ends came to 14 bases. As processed by the authors: Nucleated cell number was recorded as an estimate derived from reference gene primer amplification. TCRdb's copy holds only in-frame clones and misses some; the assay was immunoSEQ multiplex PCR. The V and J calls and the clone size are those of that table, but D and trimming were determined from the DNA. The sample has roughly 290,000 clones, 70% to 90% seen once. In assigning cohorts, the study relied on participant-reported clinical history. Each recovered donor of Cohort 3 presented with two negative PCRs, clearance, or symptom resolution.

The receptor's source is a man younger than 45 who had recovered from COVID-19. The chain uses TRBV27 and TRBJ1-3; D perhaps matches TRBD1 (5 bases). Sequenced input: PBMCs or T cells enriched from blood (not recorded which). Here the CDR3 reads CASKVSGSGNTIYF. The CDR3 DNA reads TGTGCCAGCAAAGTTTCAGGGTCCGGAAACACCATATATTTT.